These T cell receptor beta chains were read from a single sample in a study of technical replicates of blood from several donors. Produced via immunoSEQ multiplex PCR; TCRdb's table is partial and in-frame only. The table has tens of thousands of clones, roughly 95% seen once; the top ten hold 0.2% to 0.3%. Input material: T cells isolated from PBMCs. These receptors were collected from a human donor in good health. The conserved cysteine and the conserved F or W are not part of the CDR3 here.

J: TRBJ2-7; V: TRBV11-3; CDR3: ASSSRGSSYEQY
J: TRBJ2-7; V: TRBV19; CDR3: ASSIEGGRGPYEQY
J: TRBJ2-3; V: TRBV5-4; CDR3: ASSLAIRLSRWY
J: TRBJ1-1; V: TRBV12-5; CDR3: ASGWGAGGNYTEAF
J: TRBJ2-7; V: TRBV11-3; CDR3: ASSLDGSSYEQY
J: TRBJ2-2; V: TRBV10-3; CDR3: AMGTGDTGELF
J: TRBJ1-6; V: TRBV30; CDR3: AWSPWSSYNSPLH
J: TRBJ2-4; V: TRBV7-9; CDR3: ASSFSWGAGKNIQY
J: TRBJ1-1; V: TRBV5-4; CDR3: ASSLDRGDPEAF
J: TRBJ2-5; V: TRBV7-2; CDR3: ASSAWTGRETQY
J: TRBJ1-2; V: TRBV5-1; CDR3: ASSLDRDRYT
J: TRBJ1-1; V: TRBV30; CDR3: AWREDLDADTEAF
J: TRBJ2-1; V: TRBV19; CDR3: ASSQRDTRDEQF
J: TRBJ2-7; V: TRBV7-9; CDR3: ASSLRRGHHYEQY
J: TRBJ1-2; V: TRBV19; CDR3: ASSMGGVYGYT
J: TRBJ2-1; V: TRBV4-1; CDR3: ASSHGLRYGHLGNEQF
J: TRBJ2-2; V: TRBV5-1; CDR3: ASSPGQENTGELF
J: TRBJ1-1; V: TRBV19; CDR3: ASSADRGLDTEAF
J: TRBJ2-7; V: TRBV7-9; CDR3: ASSLKTRQASYEQY
J: TRBJ2-1; V: TRBV6-5; CDR3: ASSYSRGSEQF
J: TRBJ2-7; V: TRBV18; CDR3: ASSANVAEQY
J: TRBJ2-3; V: TRBV19; CDR3: ASSLDRGIPDTQY
J: TRBJ2-5; V: TRBV4-2; CDR3: ASSQVGGETQY
J: TRBJ1-4; V: TRBV5-1; CDR3: ASSLVTDEKLF
J: TRBJ2-3; V: TRBV13; CDR3: ASSHISGGLPSTDTQY
J: TRBJ2-7; V: TRBV28; CDR3: ASGGSLPKAEQY
J: TRBJ2-7; V: TRBV28; CDR3: ASSFPLEGEQY
J: TRBJ2-7; V: TRBV5-1; CDR3: ASSGSPGLAGSSYEQY
J: TRBJ2-7; V: TRBV6-5; CDR3: ASKPSGQGNEQY
J: TRBJ1-5; V: TRBV21-1; CDR3: ASSIRRPHDQPQH
J: TRBJ2-5; V: TRBV6-5; CDR3: ASSYSREETQY
J: TRBJ1-5; V: TRBV7-8; CDR3: ASSPGVLGNQPQH
J: TRBJ1-5; V: TRBV29-1; CDR3: IHTSRDSRNQPQH
J: TRBJ2-7; V: TRBV19; CDR3: ASSIKVAGDYEQY
J: TRBJ2-7; V: TRBV5-4; CDR3: ASSRTSGGAYEQY
J: TRBJ1-5; V: TRBV6-5; CDR3: ASRQQTGYQPQH
J: TRBJ2-1; V: TRBV5-1; CDR3: ASSRTSGISGV
J: TRBJ2-1; V: TRBV10-2; CDR3: ASSDRGPYNEQF
J: TRBJ1-2; V: TRBV29-1; CDR3: SVEGSLAGGGPRGYT
J: TRBJ2-7; V: TRBV5-1; CDR3: ASSLGQGSVRGQY
J: TRBJ1-1; V: TRBV7-9; CDR3: ASSPPTGVRTEAF
J: TRBJ2-1; V: TRBV19; CDR3: ASSSRGLAAGNEQF
J: TRBJ2-7; V: TRBV9; CDR3: ASSLRGGTGFTEQY
J: TRBJ2-1; V: TRBV28; CDR3: ASSLTVSSYNEQF
J: TRBJ2-2; V: TRBV4-1; CDR3: ASSQEEWQDYTGELF
J: TRBJ1-2; V: TRBV6-1; CDR3: ASSAAGYGYT
J: TRBJ2-5; V: TRBV5-1; CDR3: ASSRGTGGIETQY
J: TRBJ2-7; V: TRBV5-6; CDR3: ASSILDRGHEQY
J: TRBJ2-2; V: TRBV29-1; CDR3: SAEAGELF
J: TRBJ2-3; V: TRBV25-1; CDR3: ASTSAAAYTDTQY
J: TRBJ2-3; V: TRBV19; CDR3: ASSIEETSRTDTQY
J: TRBJ1-1; V: TRBV5-1; CDR3: ASSFSSHTEAF
J: TRBJ2-7; V: TRBV9; CDR3: ASSPRRQYEQY
J: TRBJ1-4; V: TRBV30; CDR3: AWSMGGVEKLF
J: TRBJ1-6; V: TRBV30; CDR3: AWSVWADNSPLH
J: TRBJ2-1; V: TRBV5-1; CDR3: ASSFHQISYNEQF
J: TRBJ2-4; V: TRBV5-1; CDR3: ASSSPAGMSSSAKNIQY
J: TRBJ2-1; V: TRBV29-1; CDR3: SVDEGHYNEQF
J: TRBJ2-7; V: TRBV6-8; CDR3: ASSYRGSPFEQY